The 29 T cell receptor beta chains given below trace back to one sample, sequenced in a study of metastatic and nonmetastatic thyroid tumors. All patients reached thyroid surgery having received no treatment beforehand. With MiXCR, TCRdb called clones anew from the PCR reads. The sample lists 25,000 or so clones; roughly 15% were seen once. The sequenced sample was blood. Every receptor here comes from a female donor with papillary thyroid cancer or a benign thyroid nodule (not recorded which). Some clones in this sample may be carry-over from other donors' samples.

The chain joins TRBV6-1 to TRBJ2-1; D is possibly TRBD2 (6 bases). This CDR3 has 16 residues. Trimming pared 3 bases from V and 0 bases from J, leaving 12 bases between. CDR1 is MNHNS and CDR2 is SASEGT in the germline V gene. The CDR3 protein is CASSDARAGSYNEQFF. CDR3 sequence (DNA): TGTGCCAGCAGTGACGCCCGAGCGGGCTCCTACAATGAGCAGTTCTTC.

V and J are TRBV20-1 and TRBJ2-5; the match to TRBD2 covers 7 bases. Germline V gene sequence: CDR1 DFQATT, CDR2 SNEGSKA (reference sequence). V dropped 6 bases and J dropped 5; count of bases not matched to a gene: 15. CDR3 length: 15 residues. For the CDR3, the DNA is TGCAGTGCGAGAATGACTAGCCGCTATGTGGAGACCCAGTACTTC. The encoded protein is CSARMTSRYVETQYF.

This clone has a handful of counts. V usage is TRBV20-1 and J usage is TRBJ2-3; D may be TRBD1 or TRBD2 (6 bases each). The CDR3 consists of 17 residues. The germline V gene encodes CDR1 DFQATT and CDR2 SNEGSKA (reference sequence). The germline V and J ends were trimmed by 6 bases and 2 bases, with 24 bases remaining between them. The CDR3 bases are TGCAGTGCGAGGGGGGCTAGTCCATCCTATTCCACAGATACGCAGTATTTT. Translation: CSARGASPSYSTDTQYF.

With regard to this clone: Germline and junction disagree at one end, which may indicate a read error. The chain couples TRBV9 to TRBJ2-7, with a weak D call TRBD2 (5 bases). Per germline, CDR1 SGDLS and CDR2 YYNGEE. The CDR3 runs to 13 residues. CDR3 sequence: CASRSSPGNEKYF. The CDR3 bases are TGTGCCAGCAGATCCTCACCCGGGAACGAGAAGTACTTC.

This clone was observed a single time. The V gene is TRBV30, the J gene TRBJ2-5; D is unresolved. Trimming removed 6 bases from V and 4 bases from J, with 12 bases in between. Per the germline V gene, CDR1 is GTSNPN and CDR2 is SVGIG (reference sequence). The CDR3 is 12 amino acids. DNA of the CDR3: TGTGCCTGCGGTCACATAGTAGAGACCCAGTACTTC. Residues: CACGHIVETQYF.

This clone is deemed medium-sized. The chain employs TRBV6-2 or TRBV6-3 and TRBJ2-1; D assignment may be TRBD1 or TRBD2 (5 bases each). Trimming removed 0 bases from V and 6 bases from J, with 18 bases in between. Per germline, CDR1 MNHEY and CDR2 SVGEGT. CDR3 length equals 17 residues. The CDR3: CASSYSRGGSSLNEQFF. CDR3 DNA sequence: TGTGCCAGCAGTTACTCGAGGGGCGGGTCTTCTCTCAATGAGCAGTTCTTC.

Sample share makes this clone medium-sized (0.01 to 0.1%). The chain couples TRBV12-3 or TRBV12-4 to TRBJ2-5, with 9 bases aligning to TRBD1. V shed 7 bases, J shed 5 bases, and the junction held 5 bases outside the gene matches. This CDR3 contains 13 residues. Here the CDR3 reads CASTGQGTETQYF. The CDR3 nucleotides read TGTGCCAGCACCGGACAGGGGACGGAGACCCAGTACTTC.

This clone is deemed medium-sized (0.01 to 0.1%). The chain combines TRBV28 with TRBJ2-7, with TRBD1 identical over 8 bases. The CDR3 contains 15 residues. Trimming at V came to 6 bases and at J to 1 base, leaving 8 bases not matched to a gene. The germline V gene has CDR1 MDHEN and CDR2 SYDVKM. The CDR3 is CASSPGGMVSYEQYF. The CDR3 nucleotides are TGTGCCAGCAGCCCAGGGGGCATGGTGTCCTACGAGCAGTACTTC.

This clone was observed many times. The chain uses TRBV24-1 and TRBJ2-5, with TRBD2 matching 11 bases. There are 16 residues in the CDR3. CDR1 is KGHDR and CDR2 is SFDVKD in the germline V gene. Unmatched junction bases numbered 7, after V lost 3 bases and J lost 5 bases. CDR3 amino acids: CATSDPGTSGGETQYF. The CDR3 region has the DNA TGTGCCACCAGTGATCCGGGGACTAGCGGAGGGGAGACCCAGTACTTC.

This clone has a count of ten or more. Mismatch with germline at one junction end may stem from a read error. The CDR3 region has the DNA TGTGCCAGCAGCATAACTAGCGGAACCCAAGAGACCCAGTACTTC. This codes for CASSITSGTQETQYF. J is TRBJ2-5 and V is TRBV7-3, with 8 bases fitting TRBD2. The CDR3 is 15 amino acids. Germline V CDR1 and CDR2: SGHTA, FQGTGA.

This clone showed up many times. The J gene is TRBJ2-1, the V gene TRBV6-5; 13 bases align to TRBD2. The CDR3 is 17 amino acids. The V gene's germline CDR1 is MNHEY and CDR2 SVGAGI. V gave up 6 bases and J gave up 2 bases; unmatched junction bases: 7. This chain's CDR3 is CASRAGTSGKAYNEQFF. The CDR3 DNA sequence: TGTGCCAGCAGAGCCGGGACTAGCGGGAAGGCCTACAATGAGCAGTTCTTC.

This clone was observed many times. This chain joins TRBV5-5 and TRBJ2-7; 9 nucleotides align to TRBD1. The germline V gene has CDR1 SGHKS and CDR2 YYEKEE (reference sequence). V lost 4 bases to trimming and J lost 5 bases; unmatched junction nucleotides: 10. This CDR3 is built from 15 residues. CDR3 sequence: CASSHRDRVFDEQYF. As DNA, the CDR3 is TGTGCCAGCAGCCATCGGGACAGGGTTTTCGACGAGCAGTACTTC.

There are a few counts of this clone. This clone may be a read error of a much larger clone one base away. Other DNA sequences in the sample encode the same CDR3. The V call is TRBV29-1, the J call TRBJ2-1, with 8 bases aligning to TRBD2. CDR3 length: 15 amino acids. Germline V gene data show CDR1 as SQVTM and CDR2 as ANQGSEA. V was pared by 3 bases and J by 7 bases, with 11 bases of the junction left unmatched. In DNA form, the CDR3 reads TGCAGCGTTGAGTCTCGCGGGAGGATTTATAATGAGCAGTTCTTC. Translated: CSVESRGRIYNEQFF.

J is TRBJ2-1 and V is TRBV20-1, with TRBD2 as a possible D gene (6 bases). Germline assignment: CDR1 DFQATT and CDR2 SNEGSKA (reference sequence). The CDR3 contains 12 residues. The V and J ends lost 2 bases and 9 bases respectively, with 11 bases between them. CDR3 nucleotide sequence: TGCAGTGCTAGACACAAGGGAGGTGAGCAGTTCTTC. Its protein product is CSARHKGGEQFF.

The V gene is TRBV30, the J gene TRBJ2-5; no clear D. The length of the CDR3 is 11 residues. V dropped 0 bases and J dropped 4 bases, with 3 bases sitting between them. Germline V gives CDR1 GTSNPN, CDR2 SVGIG (reference sequence). In DNA, the CDR3 is TGTGCCTGGAGTGTTGGAGAGACCCAGTACTTC. It yields the protein CAWSVGETQYF.

This clone was seen more than once but under ten times. The genes are TRBV10-1 and TRBJ2-7, with TRBD1 identical over 7 bases. Germline loops: CDR1 WNHNN, CDR2 SYGVQD (reference sequence). CDR3 length: 15 residues. Trimming removed 2 bases from V and 3 bases from J; junction bases left unmatched: 7. For the CDR3, the DNA is TGCGCCAGCAGTGAGAGTCGGTCAGGGGGCTACGAGCAGTACTTC. It is translated as CASSESRSGGYEQYF.

The rearrangement links TRBV2 to TRBJ2-7; a possible D gene is TRBD2 (5 bases). CDR1 is SNHLY and CDR2 is FYNNEI in the germline V gene. Trimming took off 3 bases at V and 3 bases at J, with 15 bases between the two ends. The CDR3 is 15 residues long. The CDR3 sequence: CASSEIAGNLYEQYF. CDR3 sequence (DNA): TGTGCCAGCAGTGAGATCGCCGGGAACCTCTACGAGCAGTACTTC.

Details on this clone: This may stem from a read error, because a much larger clone lies one nucleotide away. V usage is TRBV7-7 and J usage is TRBJ2-5; D is possibly TRBD2 (6 bases). The CDR3 covers 16 residues. The germline V and J ends were trimmed by 2 bases and 4 bases, with 17 bases remaining between them. Germline loops: CDR1 SSHAT, CDR2 FNYEAQ (reference sequence). The CDR3 spells CASSLYDRGWGETQYF. The CDR3 DNA is TGTGCCAGCAGCTTATACGACCGGGGGTGGGGAGAGACCCAGTACTTC.

This clone occurred many times. The chain is built from TRBV20-1 and TRBJ2-5; the D gene is possibly TRBD2 (5 bases). This CDR3 region has 12 residues. The germline CDR1 and CDR2 sequences are DFQATT and SNEGSKA (reference sequence). Trimming left V 7 bases short and J 5 bases short, with 14 bases between. The CDR3 DNA is TGCAGTGGGGTAGGGAGTAAGGAGACCCAGTACTTC. Translating it yields CSGVGSKETQYF.

This clone rates as medium-sized. V usage is TRBV2 and J usage is TRBJ2-7, with D possibly being TRBD2 (6 bases). The V gene's germline CDR1 is SNHLY and CDR2 FYNNEI. The CDR3 runs to 13 residues. The V and J ends lost 6 bases and 5 bases respectively, with 14 bases between them. CDR3 sequence: CASRIPGVHEQYF. CDR3 nucleotides: TGTGCCAGCAGAATCCCGGGGGTCCACGAGCAGTACTTC.

This clone is deemed large (0.1 to 1%). The V call is TRBV5-1, the J call TRBJ2-3; weak D call: TRBD2 (5 bases). In germline, CDR1 is SGHRS, CDR2 YFSETQ. V lost 0 bases and J 4 bases, leaving 15 bases between the germline ends. The CDR3 length is 16 residues. The CDR3 spells CASSLEQATRADTQYF. The CDR3, as DNA: TGCGCCAGCAGCTTGGAGCAGGCGACGCGGGCAGATACGCAGTATTTT.

This chain links TRBV28 with TRBJ1-4; the D gene is possibly TRBD1 (5 bases). The V end was cut by 6 bases, the J end by 6 bases, with 8 bases between. This CDR3 region has 12 residues. Germline V gene data show CDR1 as MDHEN and CDR2 as SYDVKM. CDR3 protein: CASRQGDEKLFF. CDR3 sequence (DNA): TGTGCCAGCAGGCAGGGAGATGAAAAACTGTTTTTT.

The chain joins TRBV6-1 to TRBJ2-3, with D unresolved. With 2 bases removed from V and 2 bases from J, the gap between germline ends came to 17 bases. Germline-derived CDR1 and CDR2 are MNHNS and SASEGT. The CDR3 totals 17 residues. This CDR3 is CASSEWQVGRDTDTQYF. The CDR3 DNA sequence: TGTGCCAGCAGTGAATGGCAAGTGGGCCGAGACACAGATACGCAGTATTTT.

In this sample, this clone turned up many times. This likely comes from a read error, as the CDR3 has no conserved phenylalanine or tryptophan at its end. The limits of the CDR3 on the DNA are not certain, so only TCRdb's listed CDR3 is given. The chain employs TRBV11-3 and TRBJ2-7. Termini included, the CDR3 measures 8 amino acids. Germline CDR1 SGHNT, CDR2 YENEEA. CDR3 sequence: CASSPSGR.

As to this clone: The final CDR3 position lacks the conserved phenylalanine or tryptophan, pointing to a likely read error. The chain combines TRBV20-1 with TRBJ2-7; no reliable D call. The CDR3 is 13 residues long. Deletions cut 2 bases from V and 5 bases from J, with 13 bases between. CDR1 and CDR2 (germline): DFQATT, SNEGSKA (reference sequence). For the CDR3, the DNA is TGCAGTGCTAGATACAGTCCAACCCACGAGCAGTACTTA. Translating gives CSARYSPTHEQYL.

The table lists this clone with many counts. V and J are TRBV12-3 or TRBV12-4 and TRBJ1-3; D might be TRBD1 (6 bases). The CDR3 contains 15 residues. With 4 bases removed from V and 4 bases from J, the gap between germline ends came to 14 bases. CDR3 sequence: CASSSPQGSGNTIYF. Written as DNA, the CDR3 is TGTGCCAGCAGTTCCCCACAGGGTTCAGGAAACACCATATATTTT.

This clone was seen more than once but under ten times. One junction end does not reproduce the germline sequence, and a read error may be involved. This rearrangement joins TRBV6-1 to TRBJ1-5, with 8 bases fitting TRBD1. CDR1 MNHNS and CDR2 SASEGT come from the germline V gene. CDR3 length equals 15 residues. In DNA form, the CDR3 reads TGTGCCAGCAGTGGATGGACAGGGTACAATCAGCTCCAGCATTTT. Translated: CASSGWTGYNQLQHF.

This clone was observed at least ten times. The V and J genes are TRBV20-1 and TRBJ2-3; 8 bases map to TRBD2. J gave up 4 bases and V 3 bases, and 12 bases lay outside the gene matches. CDR1 DFQATT and CDR2 SNEGSKA come from the germline V gene (reference sequence). The CDR3 is made up of 16 amino acids. CDR3 sequence reads: CSASSFGGAGADTQYF. In DNA, the CDR3 is TGCAGTGCTAGTTCGTTCGGGGGGGCGGGAGCAGATACGCAGTATTTT.

This clone was seen repeatedly, ten times or more. This rearrangement joins TRBV30 to TRBJ1-2; 12 bases fit TRBD1. The CDR3 has 17 residues. V shed 7 bases, J shed 2 bases, and the junction held 14 bases outside the gene matches. The germline CDR1 and CDR2 sequences are GTSNPN and SVGIG (reference sequence). CDR3 region: CASDNQGQGAFNYGYTF. The CDR3 region has the DNA TGTGCCTCAGACAACCAGGGACAGGGGGCCTTCAACTATGGCTACACCTTC.